Sequencing of this T cell receptor beta chain was carried out in a study of response to subunit inactivated influenza vaccine (dated by TCRdb to the late 2010s). Broadly, across the study: Deep quantitative T cell receptor repertoire profiling was used in the study to track responses to a trivalent subunit inactivated influenza vaccine.

This clonotype was observed a few times. Its antigen specificity is not known. No base quality values were provided; no much bigger clone lies one nucleotide off. Study-level results and caveats: According to the authors, only a limited number of new T cells may be recruited by each seasonal influenza vaccination.

The method behind the library was RT-PCR. TCRdb records Illumina HiSeq 2500 as the sequencer. TCRdb took the public reads, trimmed them with fastp at Q25, ran MiXCR for clone calling and kept in-frame beta chains. Entries are consolidated by CDR3 protein sequence, retaining the most common genes and DNA. This sample holds approximately 160,000 distinct CDR3 sequences; around 11% were observed only once. About 40% of the sample is taken by the ten largest. The germline V gene (reference sequence) sets CDR1 to LGHDT and CDR2 to YNNKEL. Relative to germline, V is 4 bases shorter and J is 1 base shorter, with 7 bases between their ends. The CDR3 holds 14 amino acids from the cysteine to the phenylalanine. Here the CDR3 DNA is all that survives: 42 bases in frame from base 1.

The sequence was collected from a man in his fifties or sixties who received an inactivated influenza vaccine. Donor details come from another sample of the same person, matched by shared clones. In this chain, TRBV3-1 is recombined with TRBJ2-2, with no confidently assigned D gene. The sample consisted of CD8+ T cells sorted from PBMCs, taken less than 30 months after vaccination. CDR3 protein: CASSPRMNTGELFF. The bases read TGTGCCAGCAGCCCTCGGATGAACACCGGGGAGCTGTTTTTT. Reference TRBV3-1 and TRBJ2-2 proteins supply the regions before and after the CDR3; the full variable domain is: DTAVSQTPKYLVTQMGNDKSIKCEQNLGHDTMYWYKQDSKKFLKIMFSYNNKELIINETVPNRFSPKSPDKAHLNLHINSLELGDSAVYFCASSPRMNTGELFFGEGSRLTVL.